This T cell receptor beta chain was identified in a study of T cell responses to AZD1222 COVID-19 vaccine. In the case of this clone: Its antigen remains unidentified.

Study findings and constraints: At 160-218 and 743-854, vaccine-associated CD4 TCRs were dominant, and they spanned spike. Donors in the cohort were predominantly white British and more often female, and clonal diversity was possibly underestimated.

The J segment lost 7 bases and the V segment lost 6 bases, leaving 2 bases of the junction unmatched. The CDR3 sequence is 13 residues long. Germline V gene data show CDR1 as SNHLY and CDR2 as FYNNEI. The protocol was immunoSEQ multiplex PCR, while the TCRdb copy is restricted to in-frame clones and leaves out a portion. The data contain some 91,000 clones, around nine tenths of them singletons. The chain carries TRBV2 and TRBJ1-5; 11 bases are a match to TRBD1. The source is an adult in good health. This specimen was peripheral blood, taken on day 0 of AZD1222 vaccination. The CDR3 nucleotides are TGTGCCAGCAGGGGGACAGGGGGACAGCCCCAGCATTTT. As protein: CASRGTGGQPQHF.